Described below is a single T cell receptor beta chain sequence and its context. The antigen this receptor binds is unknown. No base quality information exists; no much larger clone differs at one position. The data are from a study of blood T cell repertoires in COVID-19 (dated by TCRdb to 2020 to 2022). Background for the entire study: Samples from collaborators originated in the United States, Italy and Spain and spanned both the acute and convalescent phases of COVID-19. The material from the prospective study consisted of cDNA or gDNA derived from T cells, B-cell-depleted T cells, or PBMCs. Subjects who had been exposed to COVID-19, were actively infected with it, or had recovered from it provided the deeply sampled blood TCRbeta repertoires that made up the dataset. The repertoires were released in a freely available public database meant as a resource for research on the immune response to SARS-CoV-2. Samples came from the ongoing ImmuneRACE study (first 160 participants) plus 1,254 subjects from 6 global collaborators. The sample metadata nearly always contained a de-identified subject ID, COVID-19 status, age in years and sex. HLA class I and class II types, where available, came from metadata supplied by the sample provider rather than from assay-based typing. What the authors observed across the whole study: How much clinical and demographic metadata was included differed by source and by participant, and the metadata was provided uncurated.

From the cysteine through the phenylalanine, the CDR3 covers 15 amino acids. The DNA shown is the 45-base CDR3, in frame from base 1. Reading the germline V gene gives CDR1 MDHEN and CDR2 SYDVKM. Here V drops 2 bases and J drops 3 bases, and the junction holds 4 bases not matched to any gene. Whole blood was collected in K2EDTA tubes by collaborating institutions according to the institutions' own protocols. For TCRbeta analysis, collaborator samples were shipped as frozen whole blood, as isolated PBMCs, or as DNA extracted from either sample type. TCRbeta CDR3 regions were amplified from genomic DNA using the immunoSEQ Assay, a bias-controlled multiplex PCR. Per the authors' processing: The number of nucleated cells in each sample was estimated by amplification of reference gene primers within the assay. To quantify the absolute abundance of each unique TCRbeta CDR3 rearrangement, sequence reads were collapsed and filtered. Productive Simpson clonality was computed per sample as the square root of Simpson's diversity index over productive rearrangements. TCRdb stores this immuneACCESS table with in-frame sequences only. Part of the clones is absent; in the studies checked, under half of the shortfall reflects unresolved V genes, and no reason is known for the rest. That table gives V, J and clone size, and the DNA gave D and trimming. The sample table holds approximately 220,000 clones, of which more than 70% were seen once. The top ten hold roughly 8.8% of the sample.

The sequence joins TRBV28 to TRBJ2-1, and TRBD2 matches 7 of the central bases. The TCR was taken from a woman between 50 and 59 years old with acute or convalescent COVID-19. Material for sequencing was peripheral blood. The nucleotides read TGTGCCAGCAGTTTACTTAGCGGGCTCTACAATGAGCAGTTCTTC. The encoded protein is CASSLLSGLYNEQFF.